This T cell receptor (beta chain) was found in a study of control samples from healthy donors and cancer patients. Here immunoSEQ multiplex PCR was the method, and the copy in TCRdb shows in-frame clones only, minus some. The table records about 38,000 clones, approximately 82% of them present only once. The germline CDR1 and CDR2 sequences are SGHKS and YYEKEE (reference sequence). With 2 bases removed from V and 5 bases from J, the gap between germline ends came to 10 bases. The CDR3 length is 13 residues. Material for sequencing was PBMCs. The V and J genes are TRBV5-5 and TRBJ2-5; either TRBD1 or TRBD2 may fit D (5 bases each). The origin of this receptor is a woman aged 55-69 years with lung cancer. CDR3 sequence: CASSFQGGETQYF. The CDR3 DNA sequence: TGTGCCAGCAGCTTTCAGGGCGGGGAGACCCAGTACTTC.